This T cell receptor beta chain was identified in a study of early T cells in non-severe SARS-CoV-2 infection. CDR1 and CDR2 from the germline V gene are SGHAT and FQNNGV. V dropped 5 bases and J dropped 4; count of bases not matched to a gene: 7. CDR3 size: 14 residues. Study-wide results and limits: Matching against VDJdb likely underestimated virus-specific expansions, favoring anti-spike CD8.

This clonotype was observed many times. Its antigen is still unknown. Researchers tagged individual cDNA molecules with unique molecular identifiers. Each CDR3 protein is one row after TCRdb ran MiXCR on the 5' RACE reads. Found here are tens of thousands of distinct CDR3 sequences, over 9% of them singletons; the top ten hold under 10%. The rearrangement links TRBV11-2 to TRBJ1-1; 7 nucleotides agree with TRBD1. This clonotype originated in an adult who was a healthcare worker with PCR-confirmed SARS-CoV-2 infection or an uninfected control (not recorded which). The sample consisted of whole blood, taken at baseline. The CDR3 loop is CASSPDRVGTEAFF. The CDR3 DNA reads as TGTGCCAGCAGCCCAGACAGGGTGGGCACTGAAGCTTTCTTT.